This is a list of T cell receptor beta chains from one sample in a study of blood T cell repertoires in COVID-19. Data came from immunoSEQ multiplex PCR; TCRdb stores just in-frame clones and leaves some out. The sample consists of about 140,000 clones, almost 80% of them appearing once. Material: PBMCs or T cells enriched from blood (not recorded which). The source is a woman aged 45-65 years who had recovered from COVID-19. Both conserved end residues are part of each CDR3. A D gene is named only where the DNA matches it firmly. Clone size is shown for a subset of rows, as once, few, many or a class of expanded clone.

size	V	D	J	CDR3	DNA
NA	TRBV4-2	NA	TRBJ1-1	CASSPRGAITEAFF	TGTGCCAGCAGCCCCCGCGGGGCTATCACTGAAGCTTTCTTT
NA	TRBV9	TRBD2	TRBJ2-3	CASSPHPGLAGPGTQYF	TGTGCCAGCAGCCCCCACCCGGGACTAGCGGGGCCGGGTACGCAGTATTTT
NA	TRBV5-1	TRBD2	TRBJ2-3	CASSAGLADFTDTQYF	TGCGCCAGCAGCGCCGGACTAGCGGACTTCACAGATACGCAGTATTTT
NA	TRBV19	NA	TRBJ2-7	CASREGEWQYF	TGTGCCAGTAGAGAGGGGGAATGGCAGTACTTC
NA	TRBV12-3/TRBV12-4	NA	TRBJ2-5	CASTRGGQETQYF	TGTGCCAGCACTCGTGGGGGGCAAGAGACCCAGTACTTC
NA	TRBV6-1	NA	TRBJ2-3	CASSEALLPSSYTDTQYF	TGTGCCAGCAGTGAAGCGCTTCTGCCTAGCTCTTACACAGATACGCAGTATTTT
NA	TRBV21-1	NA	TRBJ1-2	CASSGRDTTNYGYTF	TGTGCCAGCAGCGGCCGGGACACTACTAACTATGGCTACACCTTC
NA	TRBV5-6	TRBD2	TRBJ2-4	CASSPLAGSWNIQYF	TGTGCCAGCAGCCCCCTAGCGGGATCCTGGAACATTCAGTACTTC
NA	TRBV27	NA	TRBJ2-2	CASSNRTALLNTGELFF	TGTGCCAGCAGTAACAGGACAGCCCTACTAAACACCGGGGAGCTGTTTTTT
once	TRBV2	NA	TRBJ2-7	CASRGGAYEQYF	TGTGCCAGCAGGGGAGGTGCCTACGAGCAGTACTTC
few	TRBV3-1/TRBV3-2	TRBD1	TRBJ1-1	CASSQDPAGGRTEAFF	TGTGCCAGCAGCCAAGATCCCGCAGGGGGGCGAACTGAAGCTTTCTTT
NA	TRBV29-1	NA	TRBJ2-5	CSVRTGETQYF	TGCAGCGTTAGGACTGGTGAGACCCAGTACTTC
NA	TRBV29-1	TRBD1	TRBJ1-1	CSVALRTGGGWEAFF	TGCAGCGTTGCTTTGAGGACAGGGGGCGGATGGGAAGCTTTCTTT
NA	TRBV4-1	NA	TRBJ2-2	CASSQDPGGPGELFF	TGCGCCAGCAGCCAAGATCCCGGGGGTCCCGGGGAGCTGTTTTTT
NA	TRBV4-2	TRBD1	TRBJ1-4	CASSQFRDSNEKLFF	TGTGCCAGCAGCCAATTCCGGGACAGTAATGAAAAACTGTTTTTT
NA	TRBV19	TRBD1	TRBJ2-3	CASRDRDYTDTQYF	TGTGCCAGTAGGGACAGGGATTACACAGATACGCAGTATTTT
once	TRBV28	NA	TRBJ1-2	CASTAHDLAPGGYTF	TGTGCCAGCACCGCCCACGACCTGGCGCCGGGTGGCTACACCTTC
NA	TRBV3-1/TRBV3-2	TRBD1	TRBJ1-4	CASSRWDRGNEKLFF	TGTGCCAGCAGCCGCTGGGACAGGGGAAATGAAAAACTGTTTTTT
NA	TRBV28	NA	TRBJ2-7	CASSLFQGEQYF	TGTGCCAGCAGTTTGTTTCAGGGGGAGCAGTACTTC
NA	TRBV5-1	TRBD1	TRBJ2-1	CASSLVLDRTNEQFF	TGCGCCAGCAGCTTGGTCTTGGACAGGACAAATGAGCAGTTCTTC
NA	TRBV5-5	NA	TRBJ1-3	CASSLGGFGNTIYF	TGTGCCAGCAGCTTGGGAGGTTTTGGAAACACCATATATTTT
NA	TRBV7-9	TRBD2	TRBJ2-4	CASSFGGMGAKNIQYF	TGTGCCAGCAGCTTCGGGGGGATGGGAGCCAAAAACATTCAGTACTTC
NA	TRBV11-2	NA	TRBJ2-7	CASSFGGYEQYF	TGTGCCAGCAGCTTCGGGGGCTACGAGCAGTACTTC
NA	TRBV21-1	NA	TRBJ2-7	CASRYRWAGYEQYF	TGTGCCAGCAGATATCGATGGGCGGGCTACGAGCAGTACTTC
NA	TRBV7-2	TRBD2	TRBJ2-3	CASSARLAGFTDTQYF	TGTGCCAGCAGCGCACGACTAGCGGGGTTCACAGATACGCAGTATTTT
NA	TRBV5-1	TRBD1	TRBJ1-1	CASSFGAGTGSKETEAFF	TGCGCCAGCAGCTTTGGGGCCGGGACAGGGAGTAAGGAAACTGAAGCTTTCTTT
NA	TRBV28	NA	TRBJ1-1	CASSFGGPQSRAFF	TGTGCCAGCAGTTTCGGGGGACCCCAAAGCCGGGCTTTCTTT
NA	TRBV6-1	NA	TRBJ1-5	CASSEPDYSNQPQHF	TGTGCCAGCAGTGAGCCCGACTATAGCAATCAGCCCCAGCATTTT
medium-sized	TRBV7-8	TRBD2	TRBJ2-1	CASSPIAGEYNEQFF	TGTGCCAGCAGCCCCATAGCGGGAGAGTACAATGAGCAGTTCTTC
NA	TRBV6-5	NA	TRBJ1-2	CASVTTPLNYGYTF	TGTGCCAGCGTGACGACACCCTTAAACTATGGCTACACCTTC
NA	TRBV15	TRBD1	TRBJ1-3	CATSRGTGSSGNTIYF	TGTGCCACCAGCAGGGGGACAGGTTCCTCTGGAAACACCATATATTTT
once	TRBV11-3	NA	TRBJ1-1	CASSQNTEAFF	TGTGCCAGCAGCCAAAATACTGAAGCTTTCTTT
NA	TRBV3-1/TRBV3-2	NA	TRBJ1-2	CASTHGRAHYGYTF	TGTGCCAGCACCCACGGCAGGGCTCACTATGGCTACACCTTC
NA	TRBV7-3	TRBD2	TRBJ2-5	CASSSSSGETQYF	TGTGCCAGCAGCTCCTCTAGCGGAGAGACCCAGTACTTC
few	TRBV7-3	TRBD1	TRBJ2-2	CASSLRGGQGAAGELFF	TGTGCCAGCAGCTTAAGGGGTGGACAGGGGGCCGCCGGGGAGCTGTTTTTT
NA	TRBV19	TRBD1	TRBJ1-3	CASTRDRRDSGNTIYF	TGTGCCAGTACCCGGGACAGACGGGACTCTGGAAACACCATATATTTT
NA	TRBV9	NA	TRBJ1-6	CASSVEQKNSPLHF	TGTGCCAGCAGCGTAGAACAGAAAAATTCACCCCTCCACTTT
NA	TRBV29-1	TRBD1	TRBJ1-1	CSVGGTGYRTSEAFF	TGCAGCGTTGGGGGGACAGGGTATAGAACATCTGAAGCTTTCTTT
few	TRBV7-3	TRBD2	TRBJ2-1	CASSSQLAGDGGEQFF	TGTGCCAGCAGCTCACAACTAGCGGGAGACGGGGGGGAGCAGTTCTTC